The 5 T cell receptor beta chains below all came from one sample that was sequenced in a study of cytotoxic CD8 clonotypes in ibrutinib-treated CLL. Repertoires were generated with immunoSEQ multiplex PCR, while TCRdb's copy carries only in-frame clones and drops some. Of around 20,000 clones in the sample, about two thirds are singletons; the top ten hold less than 35%. Source: PBMCs, taken after 24 months of ibrutinib treatment. These receptors were obtained from a human donor with chronic lymphocytic leukemia.

This chain links TRBV9 with TRBJ1-4, with a weak D call TRBD1 (6 bases). CDR1 and CDR2 from the germline V gene are SGDLS and YYNGEE. The V end was cut by 4 bases, the J end by 3 bases, with 13 bases between. This CDR3 is built from 15 residues. The CDR3 loop reads CASSTHGTPNEKLFF. As DNA, the CDR3 is TGTGCCAGCAGCACCCACGGGACACCTAATGAAAAACTGTTTTTT.

The chain is built from TRBV9 and TRBJ2-5; tentatively, D is TRBD1 or TRBD2 (5 bases each). There are 15 residues in the CDR3. The V gene's germline CDR1 is SGDLS and CDR2 YYNGEE. The V end was cut by 0 bases, the J end by 1 base, with 10 bases between. As DNA, the CDR3 is TGTGCCAGCAGCGTAGACCCGGGACCCCAAGAGACCCAGTACTTC. Its translation: CASSVDPGPQETQYF.

The chain recombines TRBV5-1 with TRBJ2-3; 12 positions match TRBD2. V lost 4 bases and J lost 6; bases outside the gene matches: 6. CDR3 length equals 15 residues. The germline CDR1 and CDR2 sequences are SGHRS and YFSETQ. As DNA, the CDR3 is TGCGCCAGCAGCCCAGGACTAGCGGGGTTGGATACGCAGTATTTT. It encodes CASSPGLAGLDTQYF.

The chain combines TRBV4-2 with TRBJ1-3, with D possibly matching TRBD1 (6 bases). Germline CDR1 and CDR2: LGHNA and YNFKEQ. V lost 0 bases and J lost 5, with 17 bases in between. This CDR3 is built from 17 residues. The DNA of the CDR3 is TGTGCCAGCAGCCAAGATTTGGCGGGGGGCGGAAGAAACACCATATATTTT. Amino acid sequence: CASSQDLAGGGRNTIYF.

The V call is TRBV2, the J call TRBJ2-7; no reliable D call. The germline V and J ends were trimmed by 4 bases and 3 bases, with 13 bases remaining between them. CDR3 length: 14 residues. Germline V gene lookup returns CDR1 SNHLY and CDR2 FYNNEI. The CDR3 nucleotides are TGTGCCAGCAGTGGGACCACCCAATACTACGAGCAGTACTTC. Translating it yields CASSGTTQYYEQYF.